The present entry profiles one T cell receptor (beta chain) with its context. The entry originates in a study of identical twins. The CDR3 runs to 14 residues. The V end was cut by 7 bases, the J end by 3 bases, with 13 bases between. CDR1 SGHRS and CDR2 YFSETQ come from the germline V gene. A single record per CDR3 protein comes from TCRdb applying MiXCR to the 5' RACE reads. Counted here are some 230,000 distinct CDR3 sequences, around 6.5% occurring once; the ten biggest clones make up roughly 14%. These data were also reused for a study on T cells expressing NK-cell markers.

Specimen: CD8+ T cells sorted from blood. The rearrangement uses TRBV5-1 and TRBJ2-2, with D perhaps matching TRBD1 or TRBD2 (5 bases each). This TCR came from a woman aged 18-29 years in good health. CDR3 protein: CASGGLSHTGELFF. CDR3 sequence (DNA): TGCGCCAGCGGGGGATTATCGCACACCGGGGAGCTGTTTTTT.